What follows are 7 T cell receptor beta chains derived from one specimen sequenced in a study of T cells after yellow fever vaccination. One entry per CDR3 protein results from TCRdb running MiXCR on the 5' RACE reads. The sample includes approximately 130,000 distinct CDR3 sequences, approximately 16% of them seen just once. Specimen: CD8+ T cells sorted from PBMCs, collected 5 days after the yellow fever booster vaccination. Receptors originate from a man between 18 and 29 years old who received the YFV17D yellow fever vaccine.

The chain couples TRBV29-1 to TRBJ2-5; D uncertain. Trimming took off 1 base at V and 2 bases at J, with 11 bases between the two ends. Germline CDR1 reads SQVTM; CDR2 reads ANQGSEA. The CDR3 extends over 14 amino acids. This CDR3 reads CSVEGLDIQETQYF. In DNA form, the CDR3 reads TGCAGCGTTGAAGGTCTAGACATACAAGAGACCCAGTACTTC.

This chain joins TRBV2 and TRBJ1-5; D is unclear. V dropped 1 base and J dropped 0 bases, with 10 bases sitting between them. This CDR3 is 16 amino acids long. CDR1 and CDR2 from the germline V gene are SNHLY and FYNNEI. The CDR3 DNA reads TGTGCCAGCAGTGAAGTGGAGAGTTATAGCAATCAGCCCCAGCATTTT. Translation: CASSEVESYSNQPQHF.

There are many counts of this clonotype. This sequence joins TRBV6-1 and TRBJ2-2; no firm D call. The V gene lost 6 bases and the J gene lost 1 base, with 12 bases spanning the gap. Germline assignment: CDR1 MNHNS and CDR2 SASEGT. This CDR3 has 15 amino acids. CDR3 bases: TGTGCCAGCAGAGTTTCCGACGGGAACACCGGGGAGCTGTTTTTT. The encoded protein is CASRVSDGNTGELFF.

This chain joins TRBV6-5 and TRBJ2-1, with D possibly matching TRBD2 (7 bases). The germline gives CDR1 MNHEY, CDR2 SVGAGI. The CDR3 covers 13 residues. The germline V and J ends were trimmed by 5 bases and 7 bases, with 12 bases remaining between them. CDR3 region: CASSRGAGNEQFF. The CDR3 DNA follows: TGTGCCAGCAGTCGGGGGGCGGGGAATGAGCAGTTCTTC.

The chain has TRBV29-1 and TRBJ2-1; 9 bases agree with TRBD1. From germline, CDR1 is SQVTM and CDR2 ANQGSEA. V was pared by 7 bases and J by 8 bases, with 9 bases of the junction left unmatched. The CDR3 length is 13 residues. CDR3 region: CSAPDRGRDEQFF. The DNA for the CDR3 is TGCAGCGCACCTGACAGGGGGAGGGATGAGCAGTTCTTC.

This chain connects TRBV5-1 to TRBJ2-7, with D unresolved. This CDR3 has 13 residues. Per the germline V gene, CDR1 is SGHRS and CDR2 is YFSETQ. V lost 2 bases and J lost 1, with 7 bases in between. The CDR3 reads CASSFGNSYEQYV. DNA of the CDR3: TGCGCCAGCAGCTTTGGAAATTCCTACGAGCAGTACGTC.

This clonotype was counted a few times. This chain uses TRBV7-2 with TRBJ2-3; 10 bases align to TRBD2. V dropped 5 bases and J dropped 6; count of bases not matched to a gene: 8. The CDR3 has 15 amino acids. Germline V gene data show CDR1 as SGHTA and CDR2 as FQGNSA. CDR3 nucleotide sequence: TGTGCCAGCAGCGCAAGCGGGGGGGCCTTGGATACGCAGTATTTT. Residues: CASSASGGALDTQYF.